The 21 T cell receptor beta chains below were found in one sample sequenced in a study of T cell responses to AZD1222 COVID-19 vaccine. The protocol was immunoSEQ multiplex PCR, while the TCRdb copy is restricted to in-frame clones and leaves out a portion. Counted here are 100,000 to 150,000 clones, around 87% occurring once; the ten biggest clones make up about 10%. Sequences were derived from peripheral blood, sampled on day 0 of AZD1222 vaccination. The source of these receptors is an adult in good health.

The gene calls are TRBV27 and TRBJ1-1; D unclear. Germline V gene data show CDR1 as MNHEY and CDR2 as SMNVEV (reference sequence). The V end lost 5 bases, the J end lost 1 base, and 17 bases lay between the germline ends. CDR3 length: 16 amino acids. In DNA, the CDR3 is TGTGCCAGCAGTCCAGATGTGGAGATTGGGAACACTGAAGCTTTCTTT. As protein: CASSPDVEIGNTEAFF.

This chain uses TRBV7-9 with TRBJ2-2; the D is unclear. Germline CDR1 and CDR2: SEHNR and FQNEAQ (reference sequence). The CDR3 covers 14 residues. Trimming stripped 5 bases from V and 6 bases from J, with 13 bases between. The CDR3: CASSPRQVPGELFF. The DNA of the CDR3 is TGTGCCAGCAGCCCCCGGCAGGTTCCCGGGGAGCTGTTTTTT. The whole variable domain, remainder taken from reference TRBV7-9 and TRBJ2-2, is DTGVSQNPRHKITKRGQNVTFRCDPISEHNRLYWYRQTLGQGPEFLTYFQNEAQLEKSRLLSDRFSAERPKGSFSTLEIQRTEQGDSAMYLCASSPRQVPGELFFGEGSRLTVL.

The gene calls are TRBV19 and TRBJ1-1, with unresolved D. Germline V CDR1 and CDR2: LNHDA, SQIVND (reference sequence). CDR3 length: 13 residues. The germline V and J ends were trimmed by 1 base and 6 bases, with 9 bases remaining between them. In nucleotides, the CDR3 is TGTGCCAGTAGTATAGGTAGACGCCCTGAAGCTTTCTTT. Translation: CASSIGRRPEAFF.

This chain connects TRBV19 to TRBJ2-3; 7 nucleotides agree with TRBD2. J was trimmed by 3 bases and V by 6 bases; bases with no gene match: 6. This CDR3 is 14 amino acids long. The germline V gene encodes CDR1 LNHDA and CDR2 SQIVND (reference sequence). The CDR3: CASSQRTRTDTQYF. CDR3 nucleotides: TGTGCCAGTAGCCAACGGACTAGGACAGATACGCAGTATTTT.

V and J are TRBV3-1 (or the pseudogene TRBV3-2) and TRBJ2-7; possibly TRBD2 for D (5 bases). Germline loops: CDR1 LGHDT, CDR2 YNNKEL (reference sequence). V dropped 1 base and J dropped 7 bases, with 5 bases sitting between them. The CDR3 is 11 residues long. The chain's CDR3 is CASSQAGEQYF. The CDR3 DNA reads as TGTGCCAGCAGCCAAGCGGGAGAGCAGTACTTC.

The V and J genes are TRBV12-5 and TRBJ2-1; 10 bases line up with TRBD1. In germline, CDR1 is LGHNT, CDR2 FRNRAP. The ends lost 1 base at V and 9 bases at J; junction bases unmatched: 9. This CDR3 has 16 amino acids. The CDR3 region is CASGLAVGTGESEQFF. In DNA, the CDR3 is TGTGCTAGTGGTTTGGCCGTAGGGACAGGGGAGTCTGAGCAGTTCTTC.

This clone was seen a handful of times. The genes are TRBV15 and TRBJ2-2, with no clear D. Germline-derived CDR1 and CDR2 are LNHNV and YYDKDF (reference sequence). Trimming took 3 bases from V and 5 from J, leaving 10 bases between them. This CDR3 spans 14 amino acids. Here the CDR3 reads CATSRPVETGELFF. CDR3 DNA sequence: TGTGCCACCAGCAGGCCGGTGGAGACCGGGGAGCTGTTTTTT.

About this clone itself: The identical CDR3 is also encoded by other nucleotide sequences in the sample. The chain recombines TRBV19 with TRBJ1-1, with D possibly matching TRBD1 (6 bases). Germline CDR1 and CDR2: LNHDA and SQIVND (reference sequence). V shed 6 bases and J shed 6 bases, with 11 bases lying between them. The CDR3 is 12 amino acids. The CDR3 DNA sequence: TGTGCCAGTAGGCCGACAGGAGCTGAAGCTTTCTTT. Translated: CASRPTGAEAFF.

In nucleotides, the CDR3 is TGTGCCAGCAGGCCTCCGGGACAGGGTCGAGTAGCTTTCTTT. Translating it yields CASRPPGQGRVAFF. The J gene is TRBJ1-1, the V gene TRBV6-2 or TRBV6-3; 9 bases are shared with TRBD1. CDR3 length equals 14 residues. V lost 6 bases, J lost 10 bases, and 12 bases stayed unmatched. Germline V CDR1 and CDR2: MNHEY, SVGEGT.

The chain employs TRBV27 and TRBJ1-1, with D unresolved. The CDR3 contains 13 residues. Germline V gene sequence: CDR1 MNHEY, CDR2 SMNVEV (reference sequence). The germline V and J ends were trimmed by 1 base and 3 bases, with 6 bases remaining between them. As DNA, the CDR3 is TGTGCCAGCAGTTTATTTTTTTACACTGAAGCTTTCTTT. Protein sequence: CASSLFFYTEAFF.

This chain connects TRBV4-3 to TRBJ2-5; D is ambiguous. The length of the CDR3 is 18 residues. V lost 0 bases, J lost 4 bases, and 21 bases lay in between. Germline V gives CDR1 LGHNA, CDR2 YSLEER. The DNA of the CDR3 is TGCGCCAGCAGCCAAGATCGAGATTCGGCTAGAGAGGCAGAGACCCAGTACTTC. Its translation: CASSQDRDSAREAETQYF.

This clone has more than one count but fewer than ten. DNA for the CDR3: TGCAGCGTTGATGAAGGGCAGGGATCTAACTATGGCTACACCTTC. Protein: CSVDEGQGSNYGYTF. The rearrangement links TRBV29-1 to TRBJ1-2; maybe TRBD1 (5 bases). Germline CDR1 and CDR2: SQVTM and ANQGSEA. This CDR3 is built from 15 residues. Deletions cut 3 bases from V and 0 bases from J, with 14 bases between.

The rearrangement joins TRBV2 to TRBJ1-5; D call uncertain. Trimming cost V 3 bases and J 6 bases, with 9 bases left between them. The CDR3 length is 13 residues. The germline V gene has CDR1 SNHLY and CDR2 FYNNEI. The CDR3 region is CASSEIAFQPQHF. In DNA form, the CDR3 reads TGTGCCAGCAGTGAGATTGCCTTTCAGCCCCAGCATTTT.

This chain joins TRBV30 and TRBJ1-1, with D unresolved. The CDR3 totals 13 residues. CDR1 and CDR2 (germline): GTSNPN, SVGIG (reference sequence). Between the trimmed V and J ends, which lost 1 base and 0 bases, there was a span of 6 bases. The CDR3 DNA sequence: TGTGCCTGGAGTGACCATATGAACACTGAAGCTTTCTTT. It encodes CAWSDHMNTEAFF. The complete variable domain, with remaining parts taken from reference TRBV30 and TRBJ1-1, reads SQTIHQWPATLVQPVGSPLSLECTVEGTSNPNLYWYRQAAGRGLQLLFYSVGIGQISSEVPQNLSASRPQDRQFILSSKKLLLSDSGFYLCAWSDHMNTEAFFGQGTRLTVV.

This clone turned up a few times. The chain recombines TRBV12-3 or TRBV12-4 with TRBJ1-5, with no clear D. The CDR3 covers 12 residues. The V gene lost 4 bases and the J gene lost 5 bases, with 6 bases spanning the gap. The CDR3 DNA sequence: TGTGCCAGCAGTTCCCCTCATCAGCCCCAGCATTTT. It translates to CASSSPHQPQHF.

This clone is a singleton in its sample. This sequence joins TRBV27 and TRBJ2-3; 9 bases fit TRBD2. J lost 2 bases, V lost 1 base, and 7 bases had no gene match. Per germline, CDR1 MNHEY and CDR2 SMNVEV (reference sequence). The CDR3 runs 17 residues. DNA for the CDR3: TGTGCCAGCAGTTTATTGTTGCGGGGGGGCAACACAGATACGCAGTATTTT. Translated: CASSLLLRGGNTDTQYF.

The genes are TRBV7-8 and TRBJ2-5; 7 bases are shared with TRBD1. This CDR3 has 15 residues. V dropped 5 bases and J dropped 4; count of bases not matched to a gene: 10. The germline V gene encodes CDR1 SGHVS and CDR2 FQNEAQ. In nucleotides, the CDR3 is TGTGCCAGCAGCCTCACCGGGACAGAGGGAGAGACCCAGTACTTC. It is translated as CASSLTGTEGETQYF.

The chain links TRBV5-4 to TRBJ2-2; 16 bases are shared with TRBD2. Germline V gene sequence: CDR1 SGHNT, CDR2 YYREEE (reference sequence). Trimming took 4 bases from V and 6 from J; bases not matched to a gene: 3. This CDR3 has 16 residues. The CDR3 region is CASSPGLAGGPGELFF. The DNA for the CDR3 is TGTGCCAGCAGCCCGGGACTAGCGGGAGGGCCCGGGGAGCTGTTTTTT.

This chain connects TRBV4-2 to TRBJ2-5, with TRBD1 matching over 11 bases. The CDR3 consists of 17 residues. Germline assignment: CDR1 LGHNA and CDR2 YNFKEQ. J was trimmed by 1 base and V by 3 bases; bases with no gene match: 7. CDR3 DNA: TGTGCCAGCAGCCAGGGGACAGGGGGAAAGGCCCAAGAGACCCAGTACTTC. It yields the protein CASSQGTGGKAQETQYF.

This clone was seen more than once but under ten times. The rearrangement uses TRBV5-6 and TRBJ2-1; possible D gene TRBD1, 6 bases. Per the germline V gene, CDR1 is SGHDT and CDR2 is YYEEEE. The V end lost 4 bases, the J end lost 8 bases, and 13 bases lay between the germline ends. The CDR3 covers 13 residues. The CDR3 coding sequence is TGTGCCAGCAGCCTCGGGACACAGGATGAGCAGTTCTTC. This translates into CASSLGTQDEQFF.

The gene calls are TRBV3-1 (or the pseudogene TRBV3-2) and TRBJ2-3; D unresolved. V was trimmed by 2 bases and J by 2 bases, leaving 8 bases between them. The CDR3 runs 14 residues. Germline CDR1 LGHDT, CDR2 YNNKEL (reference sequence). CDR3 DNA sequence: TGTGCCAGCAGCCAATCGTTGATCACAGATACGCAGTATTTT. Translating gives CASSQSLITDTQYF.